The 18 T cell receptor beta chains presented below share a single source sample, sequenced in a study of shared clonotypes between healthy human individuals. The repertoire was sequenced with immunoSEQ multiplex PCR; TCRdb's copy has only in-frame clones and lacks some. This table holds 550,000 to 600,000 clones, nearly 98% found once. Cells designated naive CD8 were CD45RO-negative and were positively selected for CCR7, with terminally differentiated effector memory CD45RA+ cells excluded. Input material: naive CD8+ T cells sorted from blood. The receptor set was obtained from a man aged 25-40 years in good health.

The V call is TRBV7-3, the J call TRBJ2-1, with 12 bases fitting TRBD2. V gave up 2 bases and J gave up 7 bases; unmatched junction bases: 3. This CDR3 region has 15 residues. Germline assignment: CDR1 SGHTA and CDR2 FQGTGA. In DNA form, the CDR3 reads TGTGCCAGCAGCTTACTAGCGGGAGGGAGTAATGAGCAGTTCTTC. The encoded protein is CASSLLAGGSNEQFF.

This chain uses TRBV11-2 with TRBJ2-1; D call uncertain. CDR3 length: 12 residues. From germline, CDR1 is SGHAT and CDR2 FQNNGV. V lost 5 bases and J lost 7, with 9 bases in between. CDR3 bases: TGTGCCAGCAGCACCACAAGGAATGAGCAGTTCTTC. It yields the protein CASSTTRNEQFF.

Worth noting for this clone: Other DNA sequences in this sample translate to the same CDR3. The J gene is TRBJ1-5, the V gene TRBV28; no definite D call. The CDR3 length is 15 residues. The ends were cut back, 3 bases at V and 2 bases at J, with 11 bases in the middle. Per the germline V gene, CDR1 is MDHEN and CDR2 is SYDVKM. The CDR3 sequence is CASSFLGGGNQPQHF. The CDR3, as DNA: TGTGCCAGCAGTTTTCTGGGCGGGGGCAATCAGCCCCAGCATTTT.

This clone was found once. This chain uses TRBV10-3 with TRBJ1-5, with no clear D. Trimming left V 8 bases short and J 7 bases short, with 9 bases between. The CDR3 is made up of 11 amino acids. Germline V CDR1 and CDR2: ENHRY, SYGVKD. The CDR3 DNA reads as TGTGCCATCGGGGATCCCCAGCCCCAGCATTTT. Translation: CAIGDPQPQHF.

The chain joins TRBV9 to TRBJ1-2; D is uncertain. Germline CDR1 is SGDLS and CDR2 is YYNGEE. The CDR3 has 13 residues. Trimming cost V 5 bases and J 3 bases, with 11 bases left between them. As DNA, the CDR3 is TGTGCCAGCAGAGGGTTTGTGGACTATGGCTACACCTTC. It translates to CASRGFVDYGYTF.

This sequence joins TRBV5-1 and TRBJ2-3; 14 nucleotides match TRBD2. Unmatched junction bases numbered 8, after V lost 7 bases and J lost 4 bases. This CDR3 comprises 16 residues. Germline V lookup: CDR1 SGHRS, CDR2 YFSETQ. The CDR3 sequence: CASSGGLAGVADTQYF. The DNA of the CDR3 is TGCGCCAGCTCTGGGGGACTAGCGGGAGTTGCAGATACGCAGTATTTT.

The chain employs TRBV29-1 and TRBJ2-7, with D possibly matching TRBD2 (5 bases). The CDR3 spans 10 residues. With 4 bases removed from V and 5 bases from J, the gap between germline ends came to 6 bases. Germline CDR1 reads SQVTM; CDR2 reads ANQGSEA. As DNA, the CDR3 is TGCAGCGTTGTGAGGGACGAGCAGTACTTC. Encoded protein: CSVVRDEQYF.

The chain combines TRBV4-1 with TRBJ2-2; perhaps TRBD2 as D (6 bases). The CDR3 has 16 amino acids. V lost 0 bases and J lost 1, with 9 bases in between. Germline CDR1 and CDR2: MGHRA and YSYEKL. The CDR3 DNA reads TGCGCCAGCAGCCAAGATCGGGGAGGGAACACCGGGGAGCTGTTTTTT. This sequence encodes CASSQDRGGNTGELFF.

J is TRBJ2-3 and V is TRBV13; 10 positions agree with TRBD2. CDR1 PRHDT and CDR2 FYEKMQ come from the germline V gene (reference sequence). V was pared by 1 base and J by 6 bases, with 7 bases of the junction left unmatched. The CDR3 runs 16 residues. The CDR3 DNA sequence: TGTGCCAGCAGCTTAGAGCGGGAGGGCCGGCTGGATACGCAGTATTTT. It specifies CASSLEREGRLDTQYF.

This rearrangement joins TRBV4-1 to TRBJ1-5, with D uncertain. The V gene lost 1 base and the J gene lost 1 base, with 5 bases spanning the gap. The CDR3 covers 14 residues. Germline V gives CDR1 MGHRA, CDR2 YSYEKL. For the CDR3, the DNA is TGCGCCAGCAGCCAAGTGGAGAGCAATCAGCCCCAGCATTTT. It yields the protein CASSQVESNQPQHF.

This clone was recorded once. The V gene is TRBV2, the J gene TRBJ2-7, with a weak D call TRBD1 (5 bases). The CDR3 has 13 residues. Germline-derived CDR1 and CDR2 are SNHLY and FYNNEI. With 5 bases removed from V and 4 bases from J, the gap between germline ends came to 12 bases. Here the CDR3 DNA reads TGTGCCAGCAGTAAAGGCCAGGGTTACGAGCAGTACTTC. This gives the protein CASSKGQGYEQYF. The complete variable domain, with remaining parts taken from reference TRBV2 and TRBJ2-7, reads EPEVTQTPSHQVTQMGQEVILRCVPISNHLYFYWYRQILGQKVEFLVSFYNNEISEKSEIFDDQFSVERPDGSNFTLKIRSTKLEDSAMYFCASSKGQGYEQYFGPGTRLTVT.

This clone has just one count. The chain joins TRBV9 to TRBJ2-7; the D is unclear. The CDR3 is 13 amino acids. Trimming stripped 1 base from V and 3 bases from J, with 8 bases between. Per the germline V gene, CDR1 is SGDLS and CDR2 is YYNGEE. Here the CDR3 DNA reads TGTGCCAGCAGCGTAACTCCCCGCTACGAGCAGTACTTC. Translation: CASSVTPRYEQYF.

CDR3 nucleotide sequence: TGTGCCAGCAGCTCAACGCGGGGGGGTGCGGGAGCCCGGGAAGAGCAGTACTTC. Amino acid sequence: CASSSTRGGAGAREEQYF. The chain employs TRBV7-9 and TRBJ2-7; TRBD2 matches at 9 bases. This CDR3 comprises 18 residues. The germline V gene encodes CDR1 SEHNR and CDR2 FQNEAQ (reference sequence). The J segment lost 7 bases and the V segment lost 4 bases, leaving 20 bases of the junction unmatched.

This chain connects TRBV5-1 to TRBJ2-7; either TRBD1 or TRBD2 may fit D (5 bases each). The V and J ends lost 0 bases and 6 bases respectively, with 13 bases between them. Germline CDR1 SGHRS, CDR2 YFSETQ. The CDR3 runs to 14 residues. CDR3 sequence reads: CASSLAYGAGEQYF. CDR3 DNA: TGCGCCAGCAGCTTGGCCTACGGGGCCGGCGAGCAGTACTTC.

J is TRBJ2-7 and V is TRBV7-9; unclear D gene. V was trimmed by 5 bases and J by 4 bases, leaving 9 bases between them. Germline CDR1 reads SEHNR; CDR2 reads FQNEAQ (reference sequence). The CDR3 extends over 12 amino acids. The CDR3 coding sequence is TGTGCCAGCAGCGTAGACATTTACGAGCAGTACTTC. Its translation: CASSVDIYEQYF.

The chain couples TRBV29-1 to TRBJ2-1, with unresolved D. The ends were cut back, 4 bases at V and 0 bases at J, with 10 bases in the middle. The CDR3 covers 14 residues. CDR1 and CDR2 from the germline V gene are SQVTM and ANQGSEA. CDR3 sequence (DNA): TGCAGCGTTGTTTTACTTAGCTCCTACAATGAGCAGTTCTTC. Its protein product is CSVVLLSSYNEQFF.

The V and J genes are TRBV2 and TRBJ2-3; TRBD2 might be the D (5 bases). Deletions cut 6 bases from V and 2 bases from J, with 18 bases between. This CDR3 has 16 residues. Germline V gives CDR1 SNHLY, CDR2 FYNNEI. CDR3 in amino acids: CASRNQEDGNTDTQYF. The CDR3 DNA is TGTGCCAGCAGAAATCAGGAAGACGGGAACACAGATACGCAGTATTTT. The full variable domain, rest sourced from reference TRBV2 and TRBJ2-3, is EPEVTQTPSHQVTQMGQEVILRCVPISNHLYFYWYRQILGQKVEFLVSFYNNEISEKSEIFDDQFSVERPDGSNFTLKIRSTKLEDSAMYFCASRNQEDGNTDTQYFGPGTRLTVL.

The CDR3 bases are TGTGCCAGCAGCTTATCGGAGAAGACCCAGTACTTC. The encoded protein is CASSLSEKTQYF. This chain connects TRBV7-9 to TRBJ2-5, with D unresolved. CDR3 size: 12 residues. CDR1 is SEHNR, CDR2 FQNEAQ, per germline (reference sequence). The ends were cut back, 2 bases at V and 6 bases at J, with 7 bases in the middle.